These T cell receptor beta chains were read from a single sample in a study of Graves' ophthalmopathy and Graves' hyperthyroidism. MiXCR was run by TCRdb on the multiplex PCR reads, yielding one entry per CDR3 protein. The sample lists 600,000 to 700,000 distinct CDR3 sequences; about 38% were seen once. Sequenced sample: peripheral blood. The receptors stem from an adult man with Graves' ophthalmopathy. Each CDR3 is given with its conserved first and last residue. D genes are given only for firm matches. The listing skips clone size in some rows; elsewhere it reads once, few, many or a size class.

d_call j_call clone_size v_call cdr3_length cdr3_nt cdr3_aa
NA TRBJ1-6 few TRBV4-1 16 TGCGCCAGCAGCCCCCTTCGACGCGAATATAATTCACCCCTCCACTTT CASSPLRREYNSPLHF
TRBD2 TRBJ2-7 NA TRBV29-1 13 TGCAGCGTCCGAGGTAGCGGGAGAGCCGAGCAGTACTTC CSVRGSGRAEQYF
TRBD1 TRBJ1-2 many TRBV19 14 TGTGCCAGTAGTATCAGCGGGACAGGGGATTGGGCGACCTTC CASSISGTGDWATF
NA TRBJ2-5 many TRBV7-8 13 TGTGCCAGCAGCAGGACAGTCCAAGAGACCCAGTACTTC CASSRTVQETQYF
NA TRBJ1-5 many TRBV12-3/TRBV12-4 14 TGTGCCAGCAGTTTCGGAGGTCACAATCAGCCCCAGCATTTT CASSFGGHNQPQHF
TRBD1 TRBJ2-7 few TRBV5-1 16 TGCGCCAGCAGCTTGGCCTCCGGGACAGGGGGGTACGAGCAGTACTTC CASSLASGTGGYEQYF
TRBD1 TRBJ1-2 many TRBV10-3 11 TGTGCCACCGGGACAGAGGGGGGCTACACCTTC CATGTEGGYTF
NA TRBJ1-1 many TRBV12-3/TRBV12-4 15 TGTGCCAGCACCCCCGGACTGGTGGCGGAAACTGAAGCTTTCTTT CASTPGLVAETEAFF
NA TRBJ2-7 many TRBV2 11 TGTGCCAGCAGTGAAGGGAGGGAGCAGTACTTC CASSEGREQYF
TRBD2 TRBJ2-7 NA TRBV10-3 14 TGTGCCATCTCCGGGACTAGTCTAAACAGCGAGCAGTACTTC CAISGTSLNSEQYF
NA TRBJ1-5 NA TRBV12-3/TRBV12-4 15 TGTGCCAGCAGCCAAGGAACAGCTAATAATCAGCCCCAGCATTTT CASSQGTANNQPQHF
TRBD1 TRBJ1-2 NA TRBV9 13 TGTACCAGCAGCGGACAGGGGAACTATGGCTACACCTTC CTSSGQGNYGYTF
NA TRBJ1-5 NA TRBV12-3/TRBV12-4 13 TGTGCTAGTGGTGGGGCAGAAAATCAGCCCCAGCATTTT CASGGAENQPQHF
NA TRBJ1-1 many TRBV19 15 TGTGCCAGTAGTTTCCTCAGGGAAGTGAACACTGAAGCTTTCTTT CASSFLREVNTEAFF
NA TRBJ2-2 many TRBV25-1 12 TGTGCCAGCAGACCGGCCACCGGGGAGCTGTTTTTT CASRPATGELFF
NA TRBJ1-5 many TRBV19 15 TGTGCCAGTAGTGTCGGGGTTTATAGCAATCAGCCCCAGCATTTT CASSVGVYSNQPQHF
TRBD1 TRBJ1-2 many TRBV29-1 11 TGCACCGTGACAGGGCAATATGGCTACACCTTC CTVTGQYGYTF
TRBD1 TRBJ1-1 NA TRBV2 18 TGTGCCAGCGCCAGCAGCTGGGGTACGACAGGGACGTTCACTGAAGCTTTCTTT CASASSWGTTGTFTEAFF
TRBD1 TRBJ1-5 NA TRBV10-3 15 TGTGCCATCAGTTCAGGGGGGAGCGTCCAAGAGACCCAGCATTTT CAISSGGSVQETQHF
NA TRBJ2-7 NA TRBV7-3 11 TGTGCCTGGGCTATCTCCTACGAGCAGTACTTC CAWAISYEQYF
TRBD1 TRBJ2-5 many TRBV15 15 TGTGCCACCAGCAGAGATTCAGGGGGCGAAGAGACCCAGTACTTC CATSRDSGGEETQYF
TRBD2 TRBJ2-5 few TRBV7-9 15 TGTGCCAGCAGCCAAGACCGAGCGGGGCAAGAGACCCAGTACTTC CASSQDRAGQETQYF
TRBD2 TRBJ2-7 many TRBV12-3/TRBV12-4 16 TGTGCCAGCAGTTTAGGACGGCTAGCGGGAGACCACGAGCAGTACTTC CASSLGRLAGDHEQYF
NA TRBJ1-6 few TRBV7-2 14 TGTGCCTGGAGCGGGGGGTCCTATAATTCACCCCTCCACTTT CAWSGGSYNSPLHF
TRBD1 TRBJ1-1 NA TRBV11-2 19 TGTGCCAGCAGCTATCCACCGGGACAGAGAATTAACATGAACACTGAAGCTTTCTTT CASSYPPGQRINMNTEAFF
NA TRBJ1-3 many TRBV7-8 13 TGTGCCAGCAGCGGCGAGCGTGGAAACACCATATATTTT CASSGERGNTIYF